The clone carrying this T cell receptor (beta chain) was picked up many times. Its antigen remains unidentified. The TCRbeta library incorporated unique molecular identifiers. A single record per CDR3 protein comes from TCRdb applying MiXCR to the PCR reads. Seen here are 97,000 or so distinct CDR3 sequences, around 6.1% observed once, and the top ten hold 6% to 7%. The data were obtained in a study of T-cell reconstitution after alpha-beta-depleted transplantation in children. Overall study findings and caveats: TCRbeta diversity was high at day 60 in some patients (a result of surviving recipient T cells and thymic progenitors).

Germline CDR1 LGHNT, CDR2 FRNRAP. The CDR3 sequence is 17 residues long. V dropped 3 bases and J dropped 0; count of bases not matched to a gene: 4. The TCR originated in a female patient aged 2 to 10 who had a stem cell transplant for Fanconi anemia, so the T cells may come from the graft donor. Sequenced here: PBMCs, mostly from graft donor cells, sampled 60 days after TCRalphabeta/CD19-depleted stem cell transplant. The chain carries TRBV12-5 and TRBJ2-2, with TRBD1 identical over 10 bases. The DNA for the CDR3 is TGTGCTAGTGGTTTTGGGACAGGGGTATCGAACACCGGGGAGCTGTTTTTT. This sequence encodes CASGFGTGVSNTGELFF.